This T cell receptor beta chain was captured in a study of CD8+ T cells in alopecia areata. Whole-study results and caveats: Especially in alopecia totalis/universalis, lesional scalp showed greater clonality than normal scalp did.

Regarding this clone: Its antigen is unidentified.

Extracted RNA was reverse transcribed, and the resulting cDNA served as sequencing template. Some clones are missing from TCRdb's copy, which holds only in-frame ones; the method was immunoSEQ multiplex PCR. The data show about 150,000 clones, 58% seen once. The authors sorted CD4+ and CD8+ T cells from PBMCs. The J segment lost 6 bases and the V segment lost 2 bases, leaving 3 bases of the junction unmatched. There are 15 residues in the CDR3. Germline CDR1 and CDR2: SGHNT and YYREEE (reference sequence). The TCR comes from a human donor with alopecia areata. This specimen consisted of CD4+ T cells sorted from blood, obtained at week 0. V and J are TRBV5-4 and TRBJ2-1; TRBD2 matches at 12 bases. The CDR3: CASSFLTSGGNEQFF. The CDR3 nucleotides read TGTGCCAGCAGCTTTCTGACTAGCGGGGGCAATGAGCAGTTCTTC.